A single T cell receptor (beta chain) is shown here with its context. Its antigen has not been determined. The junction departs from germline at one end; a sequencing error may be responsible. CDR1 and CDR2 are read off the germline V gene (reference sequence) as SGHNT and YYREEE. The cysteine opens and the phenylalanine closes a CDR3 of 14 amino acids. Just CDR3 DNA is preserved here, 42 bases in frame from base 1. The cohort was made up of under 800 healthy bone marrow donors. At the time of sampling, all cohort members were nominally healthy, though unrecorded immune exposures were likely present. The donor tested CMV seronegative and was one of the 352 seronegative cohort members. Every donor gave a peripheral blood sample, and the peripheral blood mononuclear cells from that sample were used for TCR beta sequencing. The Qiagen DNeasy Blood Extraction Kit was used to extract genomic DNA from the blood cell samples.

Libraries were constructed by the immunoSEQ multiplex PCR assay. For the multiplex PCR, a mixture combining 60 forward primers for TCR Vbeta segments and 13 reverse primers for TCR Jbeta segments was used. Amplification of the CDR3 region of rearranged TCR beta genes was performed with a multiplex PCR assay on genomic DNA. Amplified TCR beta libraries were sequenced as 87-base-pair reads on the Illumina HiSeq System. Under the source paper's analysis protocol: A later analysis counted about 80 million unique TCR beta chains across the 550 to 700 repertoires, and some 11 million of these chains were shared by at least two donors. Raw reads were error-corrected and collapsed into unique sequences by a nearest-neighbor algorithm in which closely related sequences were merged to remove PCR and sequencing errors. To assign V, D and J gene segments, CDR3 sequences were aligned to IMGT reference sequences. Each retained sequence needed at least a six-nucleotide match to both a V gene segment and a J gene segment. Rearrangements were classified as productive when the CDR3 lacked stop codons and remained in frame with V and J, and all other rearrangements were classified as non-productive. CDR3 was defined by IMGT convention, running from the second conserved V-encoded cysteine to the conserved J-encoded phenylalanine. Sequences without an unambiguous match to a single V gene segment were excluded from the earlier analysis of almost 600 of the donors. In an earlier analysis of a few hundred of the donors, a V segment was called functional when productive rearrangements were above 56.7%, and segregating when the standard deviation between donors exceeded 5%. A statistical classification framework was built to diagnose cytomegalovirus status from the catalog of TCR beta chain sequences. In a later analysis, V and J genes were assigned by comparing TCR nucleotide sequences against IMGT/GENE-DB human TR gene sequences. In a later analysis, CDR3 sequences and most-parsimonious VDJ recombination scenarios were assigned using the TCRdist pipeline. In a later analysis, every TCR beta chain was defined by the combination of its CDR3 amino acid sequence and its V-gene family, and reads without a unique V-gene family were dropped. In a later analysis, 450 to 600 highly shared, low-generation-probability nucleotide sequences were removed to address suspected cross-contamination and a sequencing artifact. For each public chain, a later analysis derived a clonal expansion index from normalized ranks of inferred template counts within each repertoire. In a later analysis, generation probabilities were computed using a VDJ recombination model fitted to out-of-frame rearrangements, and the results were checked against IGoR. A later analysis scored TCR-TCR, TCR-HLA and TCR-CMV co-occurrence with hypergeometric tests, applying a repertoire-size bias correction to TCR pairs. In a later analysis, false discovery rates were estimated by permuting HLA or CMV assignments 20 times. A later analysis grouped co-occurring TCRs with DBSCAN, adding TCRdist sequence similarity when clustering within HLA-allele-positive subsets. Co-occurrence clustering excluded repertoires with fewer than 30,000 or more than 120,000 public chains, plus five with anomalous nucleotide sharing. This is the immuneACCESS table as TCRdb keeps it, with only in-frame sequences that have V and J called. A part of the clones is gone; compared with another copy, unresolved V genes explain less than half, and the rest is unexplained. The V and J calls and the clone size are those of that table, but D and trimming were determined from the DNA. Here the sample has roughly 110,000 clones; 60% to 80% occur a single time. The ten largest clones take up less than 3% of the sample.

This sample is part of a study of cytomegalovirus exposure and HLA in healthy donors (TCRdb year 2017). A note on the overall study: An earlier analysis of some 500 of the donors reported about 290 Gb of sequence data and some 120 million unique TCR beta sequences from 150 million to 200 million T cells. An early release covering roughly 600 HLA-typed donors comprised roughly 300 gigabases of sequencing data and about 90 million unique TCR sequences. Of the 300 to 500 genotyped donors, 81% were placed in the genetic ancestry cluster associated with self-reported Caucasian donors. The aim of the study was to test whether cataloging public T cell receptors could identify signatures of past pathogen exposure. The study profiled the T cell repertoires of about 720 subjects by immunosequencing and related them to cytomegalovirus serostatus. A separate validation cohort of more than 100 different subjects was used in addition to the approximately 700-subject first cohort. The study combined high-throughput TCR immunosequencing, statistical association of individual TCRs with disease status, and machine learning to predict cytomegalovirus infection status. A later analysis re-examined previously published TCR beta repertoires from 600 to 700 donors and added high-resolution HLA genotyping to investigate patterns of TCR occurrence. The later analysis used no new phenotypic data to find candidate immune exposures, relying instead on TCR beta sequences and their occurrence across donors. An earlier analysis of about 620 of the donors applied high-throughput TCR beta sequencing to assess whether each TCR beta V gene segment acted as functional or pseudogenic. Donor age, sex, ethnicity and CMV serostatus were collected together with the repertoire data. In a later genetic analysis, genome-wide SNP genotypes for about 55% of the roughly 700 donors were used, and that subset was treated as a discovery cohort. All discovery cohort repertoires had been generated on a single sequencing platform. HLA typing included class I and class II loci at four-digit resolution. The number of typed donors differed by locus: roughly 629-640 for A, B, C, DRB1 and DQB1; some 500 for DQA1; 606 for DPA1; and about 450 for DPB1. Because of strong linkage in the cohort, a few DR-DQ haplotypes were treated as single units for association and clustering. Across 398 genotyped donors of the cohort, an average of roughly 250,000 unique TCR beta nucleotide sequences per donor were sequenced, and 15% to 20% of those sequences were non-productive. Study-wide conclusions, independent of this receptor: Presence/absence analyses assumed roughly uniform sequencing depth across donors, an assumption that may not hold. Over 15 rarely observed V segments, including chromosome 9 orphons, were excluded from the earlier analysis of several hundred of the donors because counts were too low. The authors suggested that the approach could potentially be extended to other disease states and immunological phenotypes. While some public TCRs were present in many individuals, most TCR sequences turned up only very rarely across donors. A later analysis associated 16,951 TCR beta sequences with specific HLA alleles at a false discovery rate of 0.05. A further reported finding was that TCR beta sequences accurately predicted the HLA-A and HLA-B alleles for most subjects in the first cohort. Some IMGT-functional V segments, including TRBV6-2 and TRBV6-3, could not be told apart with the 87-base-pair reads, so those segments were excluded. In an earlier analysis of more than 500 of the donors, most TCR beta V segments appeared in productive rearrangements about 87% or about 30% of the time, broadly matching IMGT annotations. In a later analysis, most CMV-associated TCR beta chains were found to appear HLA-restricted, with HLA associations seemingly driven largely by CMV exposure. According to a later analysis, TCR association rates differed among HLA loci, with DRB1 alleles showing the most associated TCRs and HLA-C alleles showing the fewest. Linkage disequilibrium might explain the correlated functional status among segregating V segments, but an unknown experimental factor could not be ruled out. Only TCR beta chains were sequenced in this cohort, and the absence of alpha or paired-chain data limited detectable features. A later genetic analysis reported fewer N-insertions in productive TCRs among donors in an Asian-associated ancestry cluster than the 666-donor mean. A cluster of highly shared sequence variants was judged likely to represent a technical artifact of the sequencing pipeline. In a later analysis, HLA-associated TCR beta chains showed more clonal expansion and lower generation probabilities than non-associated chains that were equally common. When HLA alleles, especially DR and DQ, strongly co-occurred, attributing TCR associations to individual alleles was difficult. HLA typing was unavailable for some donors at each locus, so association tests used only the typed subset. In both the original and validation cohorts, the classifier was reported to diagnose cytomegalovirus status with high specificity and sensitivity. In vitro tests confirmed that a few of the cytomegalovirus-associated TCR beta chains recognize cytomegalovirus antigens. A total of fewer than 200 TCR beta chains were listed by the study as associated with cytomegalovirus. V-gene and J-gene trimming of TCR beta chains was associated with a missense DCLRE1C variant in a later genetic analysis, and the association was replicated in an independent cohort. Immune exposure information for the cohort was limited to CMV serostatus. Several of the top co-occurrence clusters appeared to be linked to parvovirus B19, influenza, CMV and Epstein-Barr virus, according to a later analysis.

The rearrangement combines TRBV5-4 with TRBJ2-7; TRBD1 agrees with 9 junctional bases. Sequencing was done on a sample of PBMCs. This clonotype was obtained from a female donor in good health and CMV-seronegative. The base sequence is TGTGCCAGCAGCACCGGGACAGGGACCTACGAACAGTACTTC. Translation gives CASSTGTGTYEQYF.